The source of this T cell receptor (beta chain) is a study of early T cells in non-severe SARS-CoV-2 infection. About the study: Sequencing used unsorted whole-blood bulk RNA, so chains lack pairing.

Overall study results and limits: A preference for anti-spike CD8 responses marked VDJdb matching, which missed private and CD4 specificities.

TCRdb itself ran the 5' RACE reads through MiXCR, one entry per CDR3 protein. The table has under 45,000 distinct CDR3 sequences, almost 5.5% seen once. Points on this clonotype: Its antigen is not identified.

Sequenced material: whole blood, taken at baseline. The sequence was obtained from an adult who was a healthcare worker with PCR-confirmed SARS-CoV-2 infection or an uninfected control (not recorded which).

As DNA, the CDR3 is TGTGCCAGCAGCTTTGGCGCCCGACAGGGGGCCAATGAGCAGTTCTTC. Translating gives CASSFGARQGANEQFF. The chain links TRBV7-2 to TRBJ2-1, with 10 bases that match TRBD1. The CDR3 sequence is 16 residues long. In germline, CDR1 is SGHTA, CDR2 FQGNSA. The ends lost 3 bases at V and 6 bases at J; junction bases unmatched: 8.